Below, 28 T cell receptor beta chains from the same sample are listed, as sequenced in a study of human T cells and chemical hapten exposure. Via MiXCR, TCRdb re-called the RACE reads, giving one row per CDR3 protein. Of approximately 100,000 distinct CDR3 sequences listed, approximately 10% are singletons. Specified time point: patch test 1, 2 weeks after DPC sensitization. As to treatment: therapeutic diphenylcyclopropenone sensitization with weekly scalp DPC. The sample here was whole blood, taken in connection with sensitization to the hapten diphenylcyclopropenone (DPC). The receptors were sampled from a middle-aged woman with alopecia areata. Some clones in this sample may be carry-over from other donors' samples.

This clonotype was seen ten or more times. V and J are TRBV29-1 and TRBJ1-5; 9 bases agree with TRBD1. Germline CDR1 SQVTM, CDR2 ANQGSEA. The J segment lost 5 bases and the V segment lost 6 bases, leaving 8 bases of the junction unmatched. This CDR3 comprises 14 residues. CDR3 coding DNA: TGCAGCGTGGTCGGACAGGGGAGGGATCAGCCCCAGCATTTT. Protein product: CSVVGQGRDQPQHF.

This clonotype was detected ten times or more. This sequence joins TRBV5-1 and TRBJ2-1; TRBD1 agrees at 8 bases. J lost 4 bases, V lost 0 bases, and 3 bases had no gene match. This CDR3 has 15 residues. CDR1 is SGHRS, CDR2 YFSETQ, per germline. DNA for the CDR3: TGCGCCAGCAGCTTGGCAGGGGGCGCTTACAATGAGCAGTTCTTC. Encoded protein: CASSLAGGAYNEQFF.

Many counts were recorded for this clonotype. The chain combines TRBV6-1 with TRBJ2-6; 7 bases agree with TRBD1. The V segment lost 2 bases and the J segment 0 bases; nucleotides outside the gene matches: 4. Germline CDR1 MNHNS, CDR2 SASEGT. This CDR3 contains 17 residues. The CDR3 protein is CASSERDRSSGANVLTF. The CDR3 DNA is TGTGCCAGCAGTGAACGGGACAGAAGCTCTGGGGCCAACGTCCTGACTTTC.

This clonotype turned up a few times. The chain uses TRBV27 and TRBJ1-2; 8 bases fit TRBD1. With 5 bases clipped from V and 4 bases from J, the junction kept 6 bases outside the gene matches. The CDR3 consists of 14 residues. CDR1 and CDR2 from the germline V gene are MNHEY and SMNVEV (reference sequence). Written as DNA, the CDR3 is TGTGCCAGCAGTCGTAATACAGGGGGCTATGGCTACACCTTC. As protein: CASSRNTGGYGYTF.

This clonotype was recorded once. Just one base apart from a much larger clone, this may be a read error. The chain is built from TRBV19 and TRBJ1-2; D is perhaps TRBD1 (6 bases). The CDR3 is 14 residues long. CDR1 is LNHDA, CDR2 SQIVND, per germline (reference sequence). The CDR3: CASSPRTAYGGYIF. The CDR3 region has the DNA TGTGCCAGTAGTCCAAGGACAGCCTATGGGGGCTACATCTTC. Filled out from reference TRBV19 and TRBJ1-2, the complete variable domain reads DGGITQSPKYLFRKEGQNVTLSCEQNLNHDAMYWYRQDPGQGLRLIYYSQIVNDFQKGDIAEGYSVSREKKESFPLTVTSAQKNPTAFYLCASSPRTAYGGYIFGSGTRLTVV.

This clonotype has at least ten counts. The chain carries TRBV2 and TRBJ1-1; unclear D gene. With 4 bases removed from V and 1 base from J, the gap between germline ends came to 10 bases. This CDR3 is built from 14 residues. Germline CDR1 reads SNHLY; CDR2 reads FYNNEI. The CDR3, as DNA: TGTGCCAGCAGTGTGATTGGGAAGAACACTGAAGCTTTCTTT. The encoded protein is CASSVIGKNTEAFF.

This clonotype occurred many times. The chain has TRBV27 and TRBJ2-7; tentative D call: TRBD1 (5 bases). Trimming shortened V by 8 bases and J by 2 bases, and 13 bases separated the two germline ends. CDR1 is MNHEY and CDR2 is SMNVEV in the germline V gene (reference sequence). This CDR3 contains 13 residues. The CDR3 sequence is CASWGGKTYEQYF. The DNA of the CDR3 is TGTGCCAGCTGGGGCGGTAAAACCTACGAGCAGTACTTC.

The rearrangement links TRBV6-1 to TRBJ2-1; 7 bases are shared with TRBD1. Unmatched junction bases numbered 14, after V lost 6 bases and J lost 9 bases. The CDR3 has 15 residues. Germline V gene lookup returns CDR1 MNHNS and CDR2 SASEGT. The chain's CDR3 is CASRTDRVIVGEQFF. CDR3 coding DNA: TGTGCCAGCAGGACAGACAGGGTGATCGTGGGTGAGCAGTTCTTC.

The V call is TRBV12-3 or TRBV12-4, the J call TRBJ2-1; 14 bases align to TRBD2. Germline trimming cut 5 bases from V and 8 bases from J; bases unmatched to any gene: 8. CDR3 length equals 16 residues. The CDR3 loop is CASSGLAGGWYDEQFF. CDR3 DNA: TGTGCCAGCAGTGGACTAGCGGGAGGTTGGTACGATGAGCAGTTCTTC.

The CDR3 is CASSSLDSPYNSPLHF. Here the CDR3 DNA reads TGTGCCAGCAGTTCCTTAGACAGTCCATATAATTCACCCCTCCACTTT. V and J are TRBV6-6 and TRBJ1-6, with D tentatively TRBD1 (5 bases). CDR1 MNHNY and CDR2 SVGAGI come from the germline V gene (reference sequence). Trimming pared 4 bases from V and 4 bases from J, leaving 14 bases between. CDR3 size: 16 residues.

The chain carries TRBV12-3 or TRBV12-4 and TRBJ1-1; tentatively, D is TRBD1 (6 bases). V shed 3 bases and J shed 4 bases, with 12 bases lying between them. The CDR3 covers 14 residues. CDR3: CASSLRGATTEAFF. In nucleotides, the CDR3 is TGTGCCAGCAGTTTGAGGGGGGCGACCACTGAAGCTTTCTTT.

The chain uses TRBV10-3 and TRBJ1-2, with 8 bases that match TRBD1. Trimming at V came to 6 bases and at J to 5 bases, leaving 8 bases not matched to a gene. Germline CDR1 reads ENHRY; CDR2 reads SYGVKD. The CDR3 totals 14 residues. Here the CDR3 reads CAISRQGSGYGYTF. The CDR3 nucleotides read TGTGCCATCAGCAGACAGGGGTCAGGGTATGGCTACACCTTC.

This clonotype was counted between two and nine times. J is TRBJ2-7 and V is TRBV19, with TRBD1 as a possible D gene (6 bases). This CDR3 comprises 14 residues. The V gene's germline CDR1 is LNHDA and CDR2 SQIVND (reference sequence). V was shortened by 5 bases and J by 6 bases, with 17 bases between the two germline ends. This CDR3 is CASSPRKQGAEQYF. The CDR3 region has the DNA TGTGCCAGTAGTCCTAGGAAACAGGGTGCCGAGCAGTACTTC.

A word on this clonotype: Given a much more abundant clone one base away, this may be a read error. J is TRBJ2-5 and V is TRBV28, with 7 bases fitting TRBD2. Trimming removed 5 bases from V and 5 bases from J; junction bases left unmatched: 11. CDR3 length equals 15 residues. Germline V gives CDR1 MDHEN, CDR2 SYDVKM. The CDR3 bases are TGTGCCAGCAGTCCCGGGACTTGCGGGGGTGAGACCCAGTACTTC. Encoded protein: CASSPGTCGGETQYF.

As concerns this clonotype: Sequence at one end of the junction differs from germline and may be a read error. The chain has TRBV6-2 or TRBV6-3 and TRBJ2-7; D is possibly TRBD2 (6 bases). CDR1 is MNHEY and CDR2 is SVGEGT in the germline V gene. This CDR3 comprises 15 residues. CDR3 sequence (DNA): TGTGCCAGCATCGCGGACGGTGGCGGGGCCTACGAGCAGCACTTC. Protein product: CASIADGGGAYEQHF.

This clonotype was seen a few times. The rearrangement links TRBV4-3 to TRBJ2-7; perhaps D is TRBD1 or TRBD2 (5 bases each). The germline V gene encodes CDR1 LGHNA and CDR2 YSLEER. The CDR3 length is 17 residues. Deletions cut 2 bases from V and 5 bases from J, with 22 bases between. In DNA, the CDR3 is TGCGCCAGCAGCCAAAGAATGATCCGGGACGGCACTAACGAGCAGTACTTC. This sequence encodes CASSQRMIRDGTNEQYF.

This clonotype was counted only a few times. The chain combines TRBV11-2 with TRBJ2-1; 14 nucleotides match TRBD2. CDR1 is SGHAT, CDR2 FQNNGV, per germline. Trimming removed 5 bases from V and 1 base from J; junction bases left unmatched: 4. The CDR3 spans 17 residues. The CDR3 loop is CASSQGTSGGSYNEQFF. In DNA, the CDR3 is TGTGCCAGCAGCCAAGGGACTAGCGGGGGTTCCTACAATGAGCAGTTCTTC.

J is TRBJ2-3 and V is TRBV6-1; D may be TRBD1 or TRBD2 (6 bases each). The length of the CDR3 is 16 residues. The V gene lost 4 bases and the J gene lost 0 bases, with 14 bases spanning the gap. CDR1 and CDR2 from the germline V gene are MNHNS and SASEGT. CDR3 DNA: TGTGCCAGCAGTGCGGGGGCAGGGGTTAGCACAGATACGCAGTATTTT. This encodes CASSAGAGVSTDTQYF.

V gene TRBV7-2 combines with J gene TRBJ2-6, with D perhaps being TRBD1 or TRBD2 (5 bases each). Germline CDR1 SGHTA, CDR2 FQGNSA. This CDR3 comprises 18 residues. V lost 1 base to trimming and J lost 0 bases, with 13 bases between them. The CDR3 bases are TGTGCCAGCAGCTTAGTGGCAGGGACCCTCTCTGGGGCCAACGTCCTGACTTTC. The encoded protein is CASSLVAGTLSGANVLTF.

V gene TRBV4-2 combines with J gene TRBJ2-1; possible D gene TRBD2, 6 bases. With 0 bases removed from V and 4 bases from J, the gap between germline ends came to 13 bases. CDR3 length: 16 amino acids. Germline assignment: CDR1 LGHNA and CDR2 YNFKEQ. CDR3 DNA sequence: TGTGCCAGCAGCCAAGATCGAACGGGGGTGTACAATGAGCAGTTCTTC. Residues: CASSQDRTGVYNEQFF.

This clonotype has ten or more counts. The V call is TRBV7-2, the J call TRBJ2-7, with TRBD1 matching over 7 bases. This CDR3 has 14 amino acids. V trimming: 5 bases; J trimming: 3 bases; junction bases outside the gene matches: 7. Germline loops: CDR1 SGHTA, CDR2 FQGNSA. The chain's CDR3 is CASSPGQRVYEQYF. In DNA, the CDR3 is TGTGCCAGCAGCCCGGGACAGAGAGTCTACGAGCAGTACTTC.

This clonotype was detected ten times or more. The V and J genes are TRBV12-3 or TRBV12-4 and TRBJ2-2; 7 bases match TRBD1. V was clipped by 5 bases and J by 0 bases; unmatched bases: 6. This CDR3 has 16 amino acids. CDR3 sequence reads: CASSPTGQSNTGELFF. CDR3 DNA sequence: TGTGCCAGCAGTCCTACGGGACAGTCGAACACCGGGGAGCTGTTTTTT.

The chain is built from TRBV27 and TRBJ1-1; D unresolved. Germline V lookup: CDR1 MNHEY, CDR2 SMNVEV (reference sequence). The CDR3 totals 13 residues. Trimming removed 6 bases at V and 10 bases at J, with 18 bases between. Here the CDR3 DNA reads TGTGCCAGCAGGGGAGAGCCGACCTCAGGAGCTTTCTTT. Protein: CASRGEPTSGAFF.

This clonotype came up many times. The V call is TRBV7-2, the J call TRBJ2-7; the match to TRBD2 covers 9 bases. The CDR3 has 14 residues. The J segment lost 2 bases and the V segment lost 8 bases, leaving 7 bases of the junction unmatched. CDR1 is SGHTA and CDR2 is FQGNSA in the germline V gene. The CDR3 sequence: CASLLAGGPYEQYF. The CDR3 nucleotides read TGTGCCAGCCTCCTCGCGGGAGGGCCCTACGAGCAGTACTTC.

This clonotype was counted at least ten times. This chain connects TRBV6-5 to TRBJ2-1; D unresolved. CDR3 size: 13 residues. Germline V lookup: CDR1 MNHEY, CDR2 SVGAGI. Trimming removed 7 bases at V and 0 bases at J, with 7 bases between. The CDR3 protein is CASTSGSYNEQFF. CDR3 coding DNA: TGTGCCAGCACCTCTGGCTCCTACAATGAGCAGTTCTTC.

The sample holds many counts of this clonotype. This chain links TRBV29-1 with TRBJ2-5, with 13 bases lining up with TRBD2. The CDR3 runs to 14 residues. The germline CDR1 and CDR2 sequences are SQVTM and ANQGSEA. With 4 bases clipped from V and 1 base from J, the junction kept 0 bases outside the gene matches. This CDR3 reads CSVGLAGGQETQYF. CDR3 nucleotide sequence: TGCAGCGTTGGACTAGCGGGAGGCCAAGAGACCCAGTACTTC.

The genes are TRBV4-2 and TRBJ2-7, with D maybe TRBD1 (6 bases). Germline V gives CDR1 LGHNA, CDR2 YNFKEQ. The CDR3 is 14 residues long. Trimming removed 1 base at V and 0 bases at J, with 7 bases between. CDR3 amino acids: CASSQGTASYEQYF. CDR3 in DNA: TGTGCCAGCAGCCAAGGGACAGCCTCCTACGAGCAGTACTTC.

In its sample, this clonotype was seen many times. In DNA form, the CDR3 reads TGCGCCAGCAGCTTCAAGCAGGGAGGGCGGGACAATGAGCAGTTCTTC. The encoded protein is CASSFKQGGRDNEQFF. This chain uses TRBV5-1 with TRBJ2-1; TRBD2 matches 7 bases. The trim removed 2 bases at V and 5 bases at J, leaving 10 bases unmatched. In germline, CDR1 is SGHRS, CDR2 YFSETQ. This CDR3 region has 16 residues.